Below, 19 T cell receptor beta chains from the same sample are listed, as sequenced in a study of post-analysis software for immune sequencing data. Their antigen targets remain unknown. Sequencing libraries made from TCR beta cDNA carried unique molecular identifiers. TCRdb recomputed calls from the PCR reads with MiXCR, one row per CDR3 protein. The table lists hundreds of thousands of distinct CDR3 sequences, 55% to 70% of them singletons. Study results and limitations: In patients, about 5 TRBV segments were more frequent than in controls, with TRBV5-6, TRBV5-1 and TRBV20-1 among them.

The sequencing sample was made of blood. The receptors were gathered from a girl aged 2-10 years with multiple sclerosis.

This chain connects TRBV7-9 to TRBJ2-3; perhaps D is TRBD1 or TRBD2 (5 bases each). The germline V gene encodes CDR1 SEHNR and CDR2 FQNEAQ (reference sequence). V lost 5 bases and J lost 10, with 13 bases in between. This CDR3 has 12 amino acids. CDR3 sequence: CASSTGPTSQYF. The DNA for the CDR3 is TGTGCCAGCAGCACGGGACCCACTTCGCAGTATTTT.

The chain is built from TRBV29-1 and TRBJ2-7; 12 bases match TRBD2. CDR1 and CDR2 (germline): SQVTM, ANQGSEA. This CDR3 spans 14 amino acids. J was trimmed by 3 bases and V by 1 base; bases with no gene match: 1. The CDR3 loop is CSVEGTSGNYEQYF. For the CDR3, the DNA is TGCAGCGTTGAAGGGACTAGCGGGAACTACGAGCAGTACTTC.

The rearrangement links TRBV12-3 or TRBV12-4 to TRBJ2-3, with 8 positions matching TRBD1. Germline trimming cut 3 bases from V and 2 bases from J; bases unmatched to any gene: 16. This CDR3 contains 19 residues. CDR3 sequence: CASSFRGVVGQAITDTQYF. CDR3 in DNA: TGTGCCAGCAGTTTTCGGGGCGTGGTGGGACAGGCGATCACAGATACGCAGTATTTT.

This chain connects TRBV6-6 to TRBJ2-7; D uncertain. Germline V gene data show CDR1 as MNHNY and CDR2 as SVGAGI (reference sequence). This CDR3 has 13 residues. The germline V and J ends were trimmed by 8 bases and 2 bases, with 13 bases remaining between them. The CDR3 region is CASALYLTYEQYF. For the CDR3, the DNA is TGTGCCAGCGCACTGTACCTGACCTACGAGCAGTACTTC.

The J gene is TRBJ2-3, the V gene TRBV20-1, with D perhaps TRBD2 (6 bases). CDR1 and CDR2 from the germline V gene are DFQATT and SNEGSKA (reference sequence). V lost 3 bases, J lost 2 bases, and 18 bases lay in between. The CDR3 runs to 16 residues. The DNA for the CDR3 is TGCAGTGCTAGTAGGGGACGCCTAGCGCACACAGATACGCAGTATTTT. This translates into CSASRGRLAHTDTQYF.

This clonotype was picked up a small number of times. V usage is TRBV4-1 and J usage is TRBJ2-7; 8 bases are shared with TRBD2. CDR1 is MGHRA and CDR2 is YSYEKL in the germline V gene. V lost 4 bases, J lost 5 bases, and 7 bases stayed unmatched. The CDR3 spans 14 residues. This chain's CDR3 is CASSRSGGPHEQYF. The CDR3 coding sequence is TGCGCCAGCAGCCGCTCGGGAGGGCCCCACGAGCAGTACTTC.

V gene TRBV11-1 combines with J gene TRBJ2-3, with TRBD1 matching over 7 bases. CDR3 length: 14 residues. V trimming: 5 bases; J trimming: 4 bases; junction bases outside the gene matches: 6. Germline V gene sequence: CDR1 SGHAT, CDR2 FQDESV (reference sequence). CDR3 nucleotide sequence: TGTGCCAGCAGCCGAGGACAGGTCCCAGATACGCAGTATTTT. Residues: CASSRGQVPDTQYF.

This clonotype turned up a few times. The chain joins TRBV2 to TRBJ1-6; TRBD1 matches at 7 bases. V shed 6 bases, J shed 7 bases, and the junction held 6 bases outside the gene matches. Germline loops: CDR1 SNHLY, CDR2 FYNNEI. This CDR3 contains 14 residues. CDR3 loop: CASSRDRANSPLHF. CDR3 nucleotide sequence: TGTGCCAGCAGCCGTGACAGGGCGAATTCACCCCTCCACTTT.

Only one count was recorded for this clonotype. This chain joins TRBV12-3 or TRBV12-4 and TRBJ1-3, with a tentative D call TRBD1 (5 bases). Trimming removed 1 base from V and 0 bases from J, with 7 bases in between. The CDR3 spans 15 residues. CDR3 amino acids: CASSLDRSSGNTIYF. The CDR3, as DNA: TGTGCCAGCAGTTTAGACAGGAGCTCTGGAAACACCATATATTTT.

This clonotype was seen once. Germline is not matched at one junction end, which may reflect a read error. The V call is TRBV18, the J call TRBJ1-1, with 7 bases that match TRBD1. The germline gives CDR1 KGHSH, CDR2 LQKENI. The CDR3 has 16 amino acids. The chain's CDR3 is CVSSQGKKGWWTEAFF. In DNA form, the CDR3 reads TGTGTCAGCTCACAGGGGAAAAAGGGGTGGTGGACTGAAGCTTTCTTT.

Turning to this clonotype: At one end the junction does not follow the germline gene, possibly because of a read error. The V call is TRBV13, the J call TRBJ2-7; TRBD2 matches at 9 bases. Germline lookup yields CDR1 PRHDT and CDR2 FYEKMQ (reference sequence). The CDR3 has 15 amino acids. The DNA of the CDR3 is TGTGTCAGCAGCTGGGGTAGCGGGAGCTCCTACGAGCAGTACTTC. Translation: CVSSWGSGSSYEQYF.

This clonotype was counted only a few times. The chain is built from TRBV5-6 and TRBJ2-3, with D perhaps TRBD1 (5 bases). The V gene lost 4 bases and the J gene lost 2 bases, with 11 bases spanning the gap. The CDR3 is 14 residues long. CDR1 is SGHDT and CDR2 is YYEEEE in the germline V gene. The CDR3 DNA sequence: TGTGCCAGCAGCCTCCCAGGGATCACAGATACGCAGTATTTT. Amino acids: CASSLPGITDTQYF.

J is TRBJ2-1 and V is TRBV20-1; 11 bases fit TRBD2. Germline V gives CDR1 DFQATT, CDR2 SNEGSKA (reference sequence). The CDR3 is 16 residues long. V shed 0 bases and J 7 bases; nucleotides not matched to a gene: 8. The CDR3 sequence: CSARDASGRKGNEQFF. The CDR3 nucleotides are TGCAGTGCTAGAGACGCTAGCGGGAGGAAGGGTAATGAGCAGTTCTTC.

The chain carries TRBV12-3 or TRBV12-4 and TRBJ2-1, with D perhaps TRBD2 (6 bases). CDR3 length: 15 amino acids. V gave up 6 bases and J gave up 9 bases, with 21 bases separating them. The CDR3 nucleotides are TGTGCCAGCAGCGAGGGGACGGGGGTTCACGTTGAGCAGTTCTTC. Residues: CASSEGTGVHVEQFF.

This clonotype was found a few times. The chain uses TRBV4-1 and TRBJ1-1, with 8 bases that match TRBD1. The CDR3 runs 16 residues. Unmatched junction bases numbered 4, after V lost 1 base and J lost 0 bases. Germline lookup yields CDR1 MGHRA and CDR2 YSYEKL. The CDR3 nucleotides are TGCGCCAGCAGCCAAGTGCAGGGGGCGATGAACACTGAAGCTTTCTTT. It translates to CASSQVQGAMNTEAFF.

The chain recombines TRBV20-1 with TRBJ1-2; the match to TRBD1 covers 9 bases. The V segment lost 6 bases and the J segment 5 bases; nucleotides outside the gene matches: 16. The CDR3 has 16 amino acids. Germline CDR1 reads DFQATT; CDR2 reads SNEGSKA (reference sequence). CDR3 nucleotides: TGCAGTGCGAAGAGGGACAGGGTCTTTAACCGGTATGGCTACACCTTC. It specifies CSAKRDRVFNRYGYTF.

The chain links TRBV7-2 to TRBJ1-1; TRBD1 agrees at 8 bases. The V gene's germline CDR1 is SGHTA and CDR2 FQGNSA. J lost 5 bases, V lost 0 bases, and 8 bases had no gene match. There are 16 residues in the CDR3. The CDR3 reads CASSLARGQGATEAFF. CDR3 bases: TGTGCCAGCAGCTTAGCGAGGGGGCAGGGGGCGACTGAAGCTTTCTTT. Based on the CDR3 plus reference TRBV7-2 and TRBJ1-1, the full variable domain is GAGVSQSPSNKVTEKGKDVELRCDPISGHTALYWYRQSLGQGLEFLIYFQGNSAPDKSGLPSDRFSAERTGGSVSTLTIQRTQQEDSAVYLCASSLARGQGATEAFFGQGTRLTVV.

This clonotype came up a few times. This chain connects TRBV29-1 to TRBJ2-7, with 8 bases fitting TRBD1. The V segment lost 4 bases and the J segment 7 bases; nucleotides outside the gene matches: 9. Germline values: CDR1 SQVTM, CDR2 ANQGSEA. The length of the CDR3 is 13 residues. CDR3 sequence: CSVGTRQGIEQYF. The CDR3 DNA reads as TGCAGCGTTGGCACGAGACAGGGGATAGAGCAGTACTTC.

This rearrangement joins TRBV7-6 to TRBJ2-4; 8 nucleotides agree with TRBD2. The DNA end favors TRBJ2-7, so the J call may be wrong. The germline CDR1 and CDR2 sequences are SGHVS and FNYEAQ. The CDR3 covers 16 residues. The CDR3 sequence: CASSLAGREVPHEQYF. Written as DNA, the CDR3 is TGTGCCAGCAGCTTAGCGGGGCGGGAGGTCCCCCACGAGCAGTACTTC.